The 2 T cell receptor beta chains in this list originate from one sample, sequenced in a study of blood T cells in healthy people across ages. Together with a sample-barcoded 5' primer, a J-beta primer mix was included in a second PCR lasting roughly 6 to 12 cycles. MiXCR was run by TCRdb on the 5' RACE reads, yielding one entry per CDR3 protein. The repertoire holds just under 900,000 distinct CDR3 sequences, with under 35% as singletons. The specimen was blood. The receptors come from a woman aged 80 or older in good health.

This clonotype has more than one count but fewer than ten. J is TRBJ1-1 and V is TRBV7-2; possibly TRBD1 for D (5 bases). Deletions cut 5 bases from V and 1 base from J, with 11 bases between. Per the germline V gene, CDR1 is SGHTA and CDR2 is FQGNSA. The CDR3 contains 14 residues. In DNA, the CDR3 is TGTGCCAGCAGCAAAACCAGGGAGAACACTGAAGCTTTCTTT. Protein product: CASSKTRENTEAFF.

This clonotype was seen at least ten times. This chain uses TRBV7-2 with TRBJ2-4, with no clear D. Germline CDR1 is SGHTA and CDR2 is FQGNSA. The V end was cut by 0 bases, the J end by 5 bases, with 5 bases between. CDR3 length: 13 amino acids. The CDR3 here is CASSLATQNIQYF. The CDR3 region has the DNA TGTGCCAGCAGCTTAGCAACACAAAACATTCAGTACTTC.